This TCR beta chain was obtained from a study of T cell responses to AZD1222 COVID-19 vaccine. Points from the study as a whole: Donors skewed white British and female; clonal diversity was possibly underestimated.

The method was immunoSEQ multiplex PCR; TCRdb's version includes in-frame clones alone and lacks a portion of them. The repertoire holds some 130,000 clones, with roughly 88% as singletons. A word on this clone: The antigen is not known.

The V gene's germline CDR1 is MDHEN and CDR2 SYDVKM. V was shortened by 2 bases and J by 1 base, with 6 bases between the two germline ends. CDR3 size: 13 residues. The material sequenced was peripheral blood, taken on day 0 of AZD1222 vaccination. The TCR originated in an adult in good health. The chain is built from TRBV28 and TRBJ2-7; tentative D call: TRBD2 (5 bases). The chain's CDR3 is CASSLGGSYEQYF. CDR3 coding DNA: TGTGCCAGCAGTTTAGGAGGTTCCTACGAGCAGTACTTC. The variable domain in full, with the rest retrieved from reference TRBV28 and TRBJ2-7, is DVKVTQSSRYLVKRTGEKVFLECVQDMDHENMFWYRQDPGLGLRLIYFSYDVKMKEKGDIPEGYSVSREKKERFSLILESASTNQTSMYLCASSLGGSYEQYFGPGTRLTVT.